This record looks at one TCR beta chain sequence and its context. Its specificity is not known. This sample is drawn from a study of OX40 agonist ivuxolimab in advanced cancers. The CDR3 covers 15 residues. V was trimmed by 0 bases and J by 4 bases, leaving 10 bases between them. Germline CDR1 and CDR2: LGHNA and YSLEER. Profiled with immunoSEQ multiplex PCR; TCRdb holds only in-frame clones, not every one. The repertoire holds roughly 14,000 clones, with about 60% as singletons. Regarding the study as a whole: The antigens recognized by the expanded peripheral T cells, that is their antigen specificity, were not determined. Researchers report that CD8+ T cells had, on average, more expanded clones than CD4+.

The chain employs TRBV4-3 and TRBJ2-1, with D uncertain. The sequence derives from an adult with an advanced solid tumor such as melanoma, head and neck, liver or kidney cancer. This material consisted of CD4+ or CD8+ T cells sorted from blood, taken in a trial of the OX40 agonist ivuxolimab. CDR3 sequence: CASSQDGLRYNEQFF. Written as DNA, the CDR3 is TGCGCCAGCAGCCAAGACGGCCTGAGGTACAATGAGCAGTTCTTC.